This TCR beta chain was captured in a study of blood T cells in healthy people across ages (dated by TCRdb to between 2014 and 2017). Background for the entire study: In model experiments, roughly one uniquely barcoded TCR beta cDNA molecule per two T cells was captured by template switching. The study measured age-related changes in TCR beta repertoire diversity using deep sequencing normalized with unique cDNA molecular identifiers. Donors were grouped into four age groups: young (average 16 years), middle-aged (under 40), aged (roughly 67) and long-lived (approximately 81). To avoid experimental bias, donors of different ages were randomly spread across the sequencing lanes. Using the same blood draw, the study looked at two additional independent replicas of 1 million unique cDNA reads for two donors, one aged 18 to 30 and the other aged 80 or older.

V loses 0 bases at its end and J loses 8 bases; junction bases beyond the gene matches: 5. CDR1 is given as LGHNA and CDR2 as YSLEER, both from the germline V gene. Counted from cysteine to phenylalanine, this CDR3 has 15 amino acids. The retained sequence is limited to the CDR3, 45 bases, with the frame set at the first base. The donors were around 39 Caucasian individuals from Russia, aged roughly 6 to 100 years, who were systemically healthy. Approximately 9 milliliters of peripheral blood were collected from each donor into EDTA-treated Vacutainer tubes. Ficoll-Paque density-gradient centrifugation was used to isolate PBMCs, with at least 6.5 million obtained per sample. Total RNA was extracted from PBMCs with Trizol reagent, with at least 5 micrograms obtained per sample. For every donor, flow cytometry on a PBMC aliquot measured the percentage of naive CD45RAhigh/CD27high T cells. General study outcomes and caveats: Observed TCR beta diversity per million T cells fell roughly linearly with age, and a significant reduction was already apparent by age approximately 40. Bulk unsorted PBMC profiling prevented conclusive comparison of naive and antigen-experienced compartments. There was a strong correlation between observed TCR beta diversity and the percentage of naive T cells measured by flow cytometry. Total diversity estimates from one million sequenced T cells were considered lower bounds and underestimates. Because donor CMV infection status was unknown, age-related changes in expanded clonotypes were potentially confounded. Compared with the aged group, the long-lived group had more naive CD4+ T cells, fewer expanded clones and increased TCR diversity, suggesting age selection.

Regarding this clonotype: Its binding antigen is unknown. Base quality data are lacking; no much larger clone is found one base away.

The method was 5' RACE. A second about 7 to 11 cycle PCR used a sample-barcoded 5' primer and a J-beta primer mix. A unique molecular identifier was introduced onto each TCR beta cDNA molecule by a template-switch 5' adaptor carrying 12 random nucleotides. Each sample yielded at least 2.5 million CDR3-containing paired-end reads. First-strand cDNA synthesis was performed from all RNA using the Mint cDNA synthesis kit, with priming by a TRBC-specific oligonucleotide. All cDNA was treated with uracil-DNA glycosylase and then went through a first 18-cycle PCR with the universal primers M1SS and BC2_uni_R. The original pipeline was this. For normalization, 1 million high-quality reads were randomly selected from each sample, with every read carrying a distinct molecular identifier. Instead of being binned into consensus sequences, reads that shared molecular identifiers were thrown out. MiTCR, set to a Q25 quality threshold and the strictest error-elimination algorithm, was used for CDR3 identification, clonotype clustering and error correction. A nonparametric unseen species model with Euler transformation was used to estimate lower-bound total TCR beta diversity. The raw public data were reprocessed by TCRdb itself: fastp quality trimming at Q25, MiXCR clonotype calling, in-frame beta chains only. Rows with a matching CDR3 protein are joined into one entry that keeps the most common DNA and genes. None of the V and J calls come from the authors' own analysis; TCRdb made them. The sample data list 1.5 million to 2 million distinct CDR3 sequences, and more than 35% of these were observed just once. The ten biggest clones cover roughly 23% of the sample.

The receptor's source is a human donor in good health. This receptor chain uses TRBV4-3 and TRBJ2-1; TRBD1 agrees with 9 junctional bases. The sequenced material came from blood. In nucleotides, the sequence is TGCGCCAGCAGCCAAGAAGGGACAGGGCCCTATGAGCAGTTCTTC. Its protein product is CASSQEGTGPYEQFF.